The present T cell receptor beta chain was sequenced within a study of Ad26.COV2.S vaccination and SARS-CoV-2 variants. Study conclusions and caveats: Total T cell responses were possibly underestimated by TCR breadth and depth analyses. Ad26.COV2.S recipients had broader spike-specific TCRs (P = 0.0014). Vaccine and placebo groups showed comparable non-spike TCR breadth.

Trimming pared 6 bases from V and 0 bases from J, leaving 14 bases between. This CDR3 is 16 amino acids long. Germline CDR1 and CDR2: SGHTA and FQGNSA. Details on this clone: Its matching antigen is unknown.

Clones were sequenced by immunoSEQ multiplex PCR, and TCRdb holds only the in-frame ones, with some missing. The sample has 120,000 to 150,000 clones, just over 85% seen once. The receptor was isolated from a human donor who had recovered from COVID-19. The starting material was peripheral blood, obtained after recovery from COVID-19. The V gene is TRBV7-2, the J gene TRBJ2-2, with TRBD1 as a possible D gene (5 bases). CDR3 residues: CASSPQGTANTGELFF. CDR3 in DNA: TGTGCCAGCAGTCCCCAGGGAACGGCGAACACCGGGGAGCTGTTTTTT.